These T cell receptor beta chains were read from a single sample in a study of technical replicates of blood from a handful of donors. Sequencing was performed with immunoSEQ multiplex PCR; in TCRdb, only in-frame clones are kept and a portion is missing. The data show tens of thousands of clones, with 85% to 90% seen just once and roughly 4.2% held by the top ten. Material: PBMCs. The receptors derive from a human donor in good health. Some clones in this sample may be carry-over from other donors' samples. CDR3s include the opening cysteine and the closing phenylalanine or tryptophan. D genes are given only for firm matches. Clone size, where shown, is once, few, many, or a class for clones that have expanded.

>TRBJ2-7|TRBV4-2|18|TRBD2|.
CASSQGRISGLAGKQQYF
TGTGCCAGCAGCCAAGGAAGGATTTCCGGACTAGCCGGGAAACAGCAGTACTTC
>TRBJ2-7|TRBV2|15|TRBD1|.
CASSDLETGIDEQYF
TGTGCCAGCAGTGATTTGGAGACAGGGATCGACGAGCAGTACTTC
>TRBJ2-3|TRBV18|20|TRBD2|.
CASSLSGPQTSGRTADTQYF
TGTGCCAGCTCACTTTCAGGGCCACAAACTAGCGGGAGAACAGCAGATACGCAGTATTTT
>TRBJ2-2|TRBV18|15|TRBD1|.
CASSPRTGDTGELFF
TGTGCCAGCTCACCACGGACAGGGGACACCGGGGAGCTGTTTTTT
>TRBJ1-5|TRBV19|15|.|.
CASSIGGGLDQPQHF
TGTGCCAGTAGTATAGGGGGAGGTCTCGATCAGCCCCAGCATTTT
>TRBJ1-4|TRBV7-2|14|.|.
CASSFSAQNEKLFF
TGTGCCAGCAGCTTTAGTGCGCAAAATGAAAAACTGTTTTTT
>TRBJ2-1|TRBV5-1|16|.|.
CASSVGRTPRSDEQFF
TGCGCCAGCAGCGTGGGGCGGACACCGAGGTCGGATGAGCAGTTCTTC
>TRBJ1-5|TRBV5-3|14|TRBD1|.
CARSLNYGQGPQHF
TGTGCCAGAAGCCTTAACTATGGACAGGGGCCCCAGCATTTT
>TRBJ2-2|TRBV12-5|16|TRBD2|.
CASASGEGLGTGELFF
TGTGCTAGTGCCTCTGGGGAGGGACTAGGAACCGGGGAGCTGTTTTTT
>TRBJ1-1|TRBV29-1|11|.|.
CSVLVNTEAFF
TGCAGCGTTCTCGTTAACACTGAAGCTTTCTTT
>TRBJ2-1|TRBV5-6|16|TRBD2|few
CASSFLSSGSWYEQFF
TGTGCCAGCAGCTTTCTATCTAGCGGGAGTTGGTATGAGCAGTTCTTC
>TRBJ2-5|TRBV10-3|15|TRBD2|.
CAISEGSGNGETQYF
TGTGCCATCAGTGAAGGTAGCGGGAATGGGGAGACCCAGTACTTC
>TRBJ1-6|TRBV10-2|16|TRBD1|.
CASSAGQGSHHSPLHF
TGCGCCAGCAGCGCGGGACAGGGGTCTCACCATTCACCCCTCCACTTT
>TRBJ1-6|TRBV5-4|14|TRBD1|few
CASSLRGRRSPLHF
TGTGCCAGCAGCCTCAGGGGGCGCCGATCACCCCTCCACTTT
>TRBJ1-1|TRBV19|13|.|.
CASSTGFSTEAFF
TGTGCCAGTAGTACGGGGTTCTCCACTGAAGCTTTCTTT
>TRBJ2-1|TRBV4-1|14|.|.
CASSQEISGFEQFF
TGCGCCAGCAGCCAAGAAATTTCGGGATTTGAGCAGTTCTTC
>TRBJ1-2|TRBV5-6|16|.|.
CASSPPPGGTNYGYTF
TGTGCCAGCAGCCCACCGCCGGGGGGAACAAACTATGGCTACACCTTC
>TRBJ2-2|TRBV11-1|15|.|.
CASSPNRASSGELFF
TGTGCCAGCAGCCCCAACAGAGCCTCAAGTGGGGAGCTGTTTTTT
>TRBJ2-5|TRBV6-1|17|TRBD2|.
CASSAGTSGRARETQYF
TGTGCCAGCAGTGCAGGGACTAGCGGGAGGGCGCGGGAGACCCAGTACTTC
>TRBJ1-1|TRBV7-9|14|TRBD1|once
CASSLGQGSTEAFF
TGTGCCAGCAGCTTGGGACAGGGGAGCACTGAAGCTTTCTTT
>TRBJ2-2|TRBV6-5|13|.|.
CASSQGISGELFF
TGTGCCAGCAGTCAGGGGATTTCCGGGGAGCTGTTTTTT
>TRBJ1-2|TRBV5-6|14|.|.
CASSPYDIYGSYTF
TGTGCCAGCAGCCCATATGATATCTATGGTAGCTACACCTTC
>TRBJ1-6|TRBV6-5|13|.|.
CASRPMGDSPLHF
TGTGCCAGCAGGCCGATGGGAGATTCACCCCTCCACTTT
>TRBJ2-3|TRBV7-9|13|.|.
CASRQGSTDTQYF
TGTGCCAGCAGACAGGGCTCCACAGATACGCAGTATTTT
>TRBJ1-2|TRBV6-5|11|.|.
CASSNGGGYTF
TGTGCCAGCAGTAATGGGGGGGGCTACACCTTC
>TRBJ1-2|TRBV5-4|14|TRBD1|.
CASSRTGTDPGYTF
TGTGCCAGCAGCCGGACCGGGACAGACCCTGGCTACACCTTC
>TRBJ1-2|TRBV18|14|TRBD1|.
CASHSGTGPGGYTF
TGTGCCAGCCACTCCGGGACAGGGCCAGGTGGCTACACCTTC
>TRBJ1-6|TRBV4-2|14|TRBD1|.
CASSPDRRNSPLHF
TGTGCCAGCAGCCCGGACAGGCGGAATTCACCCCTCCACTTT
>TRBJ1-5|TRBV6-1|15|.|.
CASSEETVRWNPQHF
TGTGCCAGCAGTGAAGAGACAGTGCGGTGGAATCCCCAGCATTTT
>TRBJ2-7|TRBV4-2|15|TRBD2|.
CASSQAGLAGDEQYF
TGTGCCAGCAGCCAGGCGGGACTAGCGGGAGACGAGCAGTACTTC
>TRBJ2-1|TRBV11-3|16|TRBD2|.
CASSSGWGGLNNEQFF
TGTGCCAGCAGCAGTGGCTGGGGAGGGCTTAACAATGAGCAGTTCTTC
>TRBJ2-1|TRBV28|14|.|.
CASRPGGASNEQFF
TGTGCCAGCAGACCCGGTGGAGCGTCCAATGAGCAGTTCTTC
>TRBJ2-1|TRBV7-2|15|TRBD2|.
CASSFLAGGSGEQFF
TGTGCCAGCAGCTTTCTAGCGGGGGGAAGTGGTGAGCAGTTCTTC
>TRBJ2-1|TRBV4-1|16|.|.
CASSHATLHSYNEQFF
TGCGCCAGCAGCCATGCTACCCTCCACTCCTACAATGAGCAGTTCTTC
>TRBJ2-3|TRBV7-9|15|TRBD2|.
CASSLASGGTDTQYF
TGTGCCAGCAGCTTAGCAAGCGGGGGCACAGATACGCAGTATTTT
>TRBJ2-1|TRBV27|20|TRBD2|few
CASSPSETSGGSSSYNEQFF
TGTGCCAGCAGTCCCTCCGAGACGAGCGGGGGGTCGAGCTCCTACAATGAGCAGTTCTTC
>TRBJ2-1|TRBV7-9|14|TRBD2|once
CASTRLAGGNEQFF
TGTGCCAGCACCCGACTAGCGGGGGGCAATGAGCAGTTCTTC
>TRBJ2-2|TRBV7-2|15|.|.
CASSFGGSNTGELFF
TGTGCCAGCAGCTTCGGGGGATCGAACACCGGGGAGCTGTTTTTT
>TRBJ2-6|TRBV7-3|20|.|.
CASSPNLGGRLSSGANVLTF
TGTGCCAGCAGCCCTAACTTAGGAGGGAGACTCAGTTCTGGGGCCAACGTCCTGACTTTC
>TRBJ2-2|TRBV7-9|17|TRBD1|.
CASSPGSGTGYTGELFF
TGTGCCAGCAGCCCCGGGAGCGGGACAGGGTACACCGGGGAGCTGTTTTTT
>TRBJ2-7|TRBV18|14|.|.
CASSLTSSSYEQYF
TGTGCCAGCTCACTCACGTCGAGCTCCTACGAGCAGTACTTC